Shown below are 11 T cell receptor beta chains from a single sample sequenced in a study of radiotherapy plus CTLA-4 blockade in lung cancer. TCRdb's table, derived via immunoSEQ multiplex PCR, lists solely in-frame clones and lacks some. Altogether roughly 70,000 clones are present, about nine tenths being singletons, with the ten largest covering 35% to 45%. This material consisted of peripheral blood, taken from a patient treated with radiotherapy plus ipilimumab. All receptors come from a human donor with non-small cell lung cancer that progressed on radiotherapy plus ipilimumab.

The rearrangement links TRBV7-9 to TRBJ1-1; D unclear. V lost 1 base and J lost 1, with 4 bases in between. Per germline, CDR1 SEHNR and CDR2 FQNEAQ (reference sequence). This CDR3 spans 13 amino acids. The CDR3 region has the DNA TGTGCCAGCAGCTTAGAGGGGAACACTGAAGCTTTCTTT. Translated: CASSLEGNTEAFF.

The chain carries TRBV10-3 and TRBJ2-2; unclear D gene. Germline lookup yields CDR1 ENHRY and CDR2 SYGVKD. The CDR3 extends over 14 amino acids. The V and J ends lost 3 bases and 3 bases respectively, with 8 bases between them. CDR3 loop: CAISDWADTGELFF. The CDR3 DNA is TGTGCCATCAGTGATTGGGCAGACACCGGGGAGCTGTTTTTT.

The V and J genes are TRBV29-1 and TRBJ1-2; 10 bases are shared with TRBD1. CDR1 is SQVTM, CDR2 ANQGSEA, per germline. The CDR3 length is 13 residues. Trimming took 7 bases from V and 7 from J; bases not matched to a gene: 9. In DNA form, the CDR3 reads TGCAGCGGCGACCCGGGACAGGGGACTGGCTACACCTTC. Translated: CSGDPGQGTGYTF.

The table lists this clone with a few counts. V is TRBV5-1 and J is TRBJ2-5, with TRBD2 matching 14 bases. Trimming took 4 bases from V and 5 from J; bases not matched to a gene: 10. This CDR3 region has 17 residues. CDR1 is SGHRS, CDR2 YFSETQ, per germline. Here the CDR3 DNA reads TGCGCCAGCAGCGCGGGACTAGCGGGAGCGGGGATCGAGACCCAGTACTTC. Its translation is CASSAGLAGAGIETQYF.

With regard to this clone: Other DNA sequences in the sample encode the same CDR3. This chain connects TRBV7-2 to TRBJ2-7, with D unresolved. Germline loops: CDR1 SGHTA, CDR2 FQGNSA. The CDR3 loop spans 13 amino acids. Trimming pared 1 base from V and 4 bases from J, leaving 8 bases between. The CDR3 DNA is TGTGCCAGCAGCTTAGTAAGTGGGTACGAGCAGTACGTC. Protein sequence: CASSLVSGYEQYV.

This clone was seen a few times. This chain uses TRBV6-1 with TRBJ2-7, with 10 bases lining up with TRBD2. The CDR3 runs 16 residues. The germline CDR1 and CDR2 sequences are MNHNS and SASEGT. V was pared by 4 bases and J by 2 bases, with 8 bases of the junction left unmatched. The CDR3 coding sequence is TGTGCCAGCAGTGGCATTGGGACTAGCGCAACCTACGAGCAGTACTTC. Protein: CASSGIGTSATYEQYF.

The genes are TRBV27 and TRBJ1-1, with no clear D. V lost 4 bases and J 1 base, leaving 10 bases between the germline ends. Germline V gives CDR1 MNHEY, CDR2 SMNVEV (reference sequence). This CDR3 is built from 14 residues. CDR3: CASSSIRGNTEAFF. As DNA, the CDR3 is TGTGCCAGCAGTTCAATCAGAGGGAACACTGAAGCTTTCTTT.

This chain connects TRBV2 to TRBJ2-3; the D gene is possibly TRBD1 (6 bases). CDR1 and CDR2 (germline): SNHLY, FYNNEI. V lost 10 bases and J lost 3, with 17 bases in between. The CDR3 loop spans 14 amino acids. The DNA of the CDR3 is TGTGCCACCAACCTAGGGGGTAGTACAGATACGCAGTATTTT. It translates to CATNLGGSTDTQYF.

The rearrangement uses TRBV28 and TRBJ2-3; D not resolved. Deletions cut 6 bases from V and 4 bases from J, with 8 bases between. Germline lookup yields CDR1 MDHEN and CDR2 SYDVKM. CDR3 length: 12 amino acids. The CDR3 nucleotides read TGTGCCAGCAGCCCCCGGGCAGATACGCAGTATTTT. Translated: CASSPRADTQYF.

The CDR3 coding sequence is TGTGCCAGTAGTATCCTACTAGCGGCTTACAATGAGCAGTTCTTC. It yields the protein CASSILLAAYNEQFF. The chain joins TRBV19 to TRBJ2-1; 8 bases are a match to TRBD2. Germline V gene data show CDR1 as LNHDA and CDR2 as SQIVND (reference sequence). Unmatched junction bases numbered 5, after V lost 3 bases and J lost 4 bases. The CDR3 runs to 15 residues.

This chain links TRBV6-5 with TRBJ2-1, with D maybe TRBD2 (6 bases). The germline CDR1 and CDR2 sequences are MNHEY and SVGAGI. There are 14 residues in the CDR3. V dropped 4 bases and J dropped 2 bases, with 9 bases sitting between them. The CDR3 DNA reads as TGTGCCAGCAGTTTTAGCGGTACCTACAATGAGCAGTTCTTC. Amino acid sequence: CASSFSGTYNEQFF.